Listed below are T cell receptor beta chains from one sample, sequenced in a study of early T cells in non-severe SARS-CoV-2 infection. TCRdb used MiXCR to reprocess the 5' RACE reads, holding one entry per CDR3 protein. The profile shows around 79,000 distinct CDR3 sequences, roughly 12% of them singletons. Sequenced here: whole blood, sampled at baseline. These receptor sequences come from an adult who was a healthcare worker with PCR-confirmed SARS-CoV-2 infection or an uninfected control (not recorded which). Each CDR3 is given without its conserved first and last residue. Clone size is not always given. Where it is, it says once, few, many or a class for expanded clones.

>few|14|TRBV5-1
ASRTLDRELDTEAF
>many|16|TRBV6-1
ASSEVLAGSQLAYEQY
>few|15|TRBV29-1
SVEGGVSPGATDTQY
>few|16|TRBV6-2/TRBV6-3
ASSYSLGLAGRYNEQF
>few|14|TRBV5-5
ASTTSVSGAADTQY
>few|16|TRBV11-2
ASSSSQRAGTGRHEQY
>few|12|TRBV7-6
ASSSRIGANVLT
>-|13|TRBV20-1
SARDLRQSNEKLF
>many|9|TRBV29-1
SVGSNTEAF
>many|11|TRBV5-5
ASSLVLNTEAF
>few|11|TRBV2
ASGDSPSGSGT
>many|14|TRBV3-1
ASSQDSSGFTYGYT
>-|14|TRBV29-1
SVWGNGPPSTDTQY
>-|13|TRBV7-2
ASSFQRGRRETQY
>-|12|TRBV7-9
ASSLKTAPYEQY
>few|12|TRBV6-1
ASRRGQSTGELF
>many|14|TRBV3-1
ASSHTSPGQGDTQY
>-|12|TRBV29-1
SVEMGQGASGYT
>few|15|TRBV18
ASSPLSTGGRDTEAF
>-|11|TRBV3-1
ASSRTGFDGYT
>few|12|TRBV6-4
ASSDSEDHGELF
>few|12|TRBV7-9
ASSLEDSTTEAF
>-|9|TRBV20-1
GGQMNTEAF
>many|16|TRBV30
AWTRTLAGGFSTGELF